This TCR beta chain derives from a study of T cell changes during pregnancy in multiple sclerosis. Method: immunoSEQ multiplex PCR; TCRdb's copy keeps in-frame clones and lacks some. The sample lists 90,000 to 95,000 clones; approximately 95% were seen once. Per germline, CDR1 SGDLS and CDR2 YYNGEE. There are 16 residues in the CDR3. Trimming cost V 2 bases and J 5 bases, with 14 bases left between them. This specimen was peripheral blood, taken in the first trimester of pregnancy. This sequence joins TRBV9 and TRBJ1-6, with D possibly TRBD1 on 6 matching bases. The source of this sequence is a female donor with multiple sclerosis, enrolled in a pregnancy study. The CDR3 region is CASSVSAGADNSPLHF. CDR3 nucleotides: TGTGCCAGCAGCGTCAGTGCGGGGGCGGATAATTCACCCCTCCACTTT.